This is a list of T cell receptor beta chains from one sample in a study of T cells in Graves' hyperthyroidism and ophthalmopathy. TCRdb passed the multiplex PCR reads through MiXCR, listing each CDR3 protein once. Of around 450,000 distinct CDR3 sequences in the sample, 15% to 17% were seen once. The material sequenced was blood. These receptors originate from a woman under 30 with Graves' hyperthyroidism. CDR3s include the opening cysteine and the closing phenylalanine or tryptophan. The order of the fields is V gene, J gene, CDR3 protein.

V gene: TRBV20-1; J gene: TRBJ2-7; CDR3 protein: CSAREVSYEQYF
V gene: TRBV6-2/TRBV6-3; J gene: TRBJ2-1; CDR3 protein: CASRSSGTSVYNKQFF
V gene: TRBV5-1; J gene: TRBJ1-4; CDR3 protein: CASSRGQGANEKLFF
V gene: TRBV20-1; J gene: TRBJ2-1; CDR3 protein: CSAREHGRTRGSYEQFF
V gene: TRBV12-3/TRBV12-4; J gene: TRBJ1-1; CDR3 protein: CASTRVGVTLEAFF
V gene: TRBV3-1; J gene: TRBJ2-7; CDR3 protein: CASSQLGTVSYEQYF
V gene: TRBV27; J gene: TRBJ2-1; CDR3 protein: CASRLGLNYNEQFF
V gene: TRBV20-1; J gene: TRBJ1-6; CDR3 protein: CSARDRRQGVTPLHF
V gene: TRBV9; J gene: TRBJ1-1; CDR3 protein: CASSVGVRGNTEAFF
V gene: TRBV2; J gene: TRBJ1-1; CDR3 protein: CASTPGTGGTEAFF
V gene: TRBV20-1; J gene: TRBJ2-5; CDR3 protein: CSAAIGGTQYF
V gene: TRBV10-3; J gene: TRBJ2-3; CDR3 protein: CAISRRASGAQYF
V gene: TRBV11-2; J gene: TRBJ2-3; CDR3 protein: CASSFGTGGDTQYF
V gene: TRBV18; J gene: TRBJ2-3; CDR3 protein: CASSPSIGGTDTQYF
V gene: TRBV20-1; J gene: TRBJ2-1; CDR3 protein: CSFNPRYNEQFF
V gene: TRBV9; J gene: TRBJ1-4; CDR3 protein: CASSVTHSAQGGEKLFF
V gene: TRBV10-2; J gene: TRBJ1-6; CDR3 protein: CASSVRGRTYNSPLHF
V gene: TRBV5-1; J gene: TRBJ2-3; CDR3 protein: CASSSGLAGVIGDTQYF
V gene: TRBV12-3/TRBV12-4; J gene: TRBJ2-1; CDR3 protein: CASRSSGTAYNEQFF
V gene: TRBV5-1; J gene: TRBJ1-2; CDR3 protein: CASSLDSLRGYTF
V gene: TRBV11-2; J gene: TRBJ2-2; CDR3 protein: CASSLNPGRTGELFF
V gene: TRBV6-1; J gene: TRBJ1-6; CDR3 protein: CASSEVGGTNSPLHF
V gene: TRBV3-1; J gene: TRBJ1-6; CDR3 protein: CASSLQGANSPLHF